The rows below give T cell receptor beta chains drawn from one sample of a study of blood T cell repertoires in COVID-19. The data were produced by immunoSEQ multiplex PCR, yet TCRdb's version contains in-frame clones alone and is incomplete. The sample holds over 15,000 clones, 65% to 85% seen once. The specimen sequenced was peripheral blood. All receptors derive from a human donor in a cohort sampled during active COVID-19. Each CDR3 is given with its conserved first and last residue. Fields, in order: CDR3 length, clone size, V gene, J gene, D gene, CDR3 DNA, CDR3 protein. D genes are given only for firm matches. Size values are once, few and many counts, or a class for expanded clones, and some rows have none.

len: 13
abundance: -
v_gene: TRBV5-4
j_gene: TRBJ2-5
d_gene: -
CDR3nt: TGTGCCAGCAGCTTGGCAGGGGAGTTGACCCAGTACTTC
CDR3aa: CASSLAGELTQYF

len: 14
abundance: -
v_gene: TRBV6-4
j_gene: TRBJ2-2
d_gene: -
CDR3nt: TGTGCCAGCAGTGACGGCTGGGAGAGCGGGGAGCTGTTTTTT
CDR3aa: CASSDGWESGELFF

len: 13
abundance: -
v_gene: TRBV5-4
j_gene: TRBJ2-7
d_gene: -
CDR3nt: TGTGCCAGCAGCTTTTCAGGCTCCTACGAGCAGTACTTC
CDR3aa: CASSFSGSYEQYF

len: 14
abundance: -
v_gene: TRBV6-4
j_gene: TRBJ2-3
d_gene: TRBD2
CDR3nt: TGTGCCAGCAGTGAAACGGGAGGGCCAGATACGCAGTATTTT
CDR3aa: CASSETGGPDTQYF

len: 15
abundance: -
v_gene: TRBV6-1
j_gene: TRBJ2-1
d_gene: TRBD1
CDR3nt: TGTGCCAGCAGTGACAGCGCGGGACAGGGTTCTGAGCAGTTCTTC
CDR3aa: CASSDSAGQGSEQFF

len: 15
abundance: once
v_gene: TRBV27
j_gene: TRBJ2-5
d_gene: TRBD1
CDR3nt: TGTGCCAGCAGTACCCTCACAGGGGCAAGAGAGACCCAGTACTTC
CDR3aa: CASSTLTGARETQYF

len: 20
abundance: -
v_gene: TRBV27
j_gene: TRBJ2-3
d_gene: TRBD2
CDR3nt: TGTGCCAGCGGGATCCGACTAGCGGGAGGACCTTTCCGCCGCACAGATACGCAGTATTTT
CDR3aa: CASGIRLAGGPFRRTDTQYF

len: 16
abundance: -
v_gene: TRBV4-3
j_gene: TRBJ2-4
d_gene: -
CDR3nt: TGCGCCAGCAGCCAAGAACTTACCAGGGCCGGCGGCATTCAGTACTTC
CDR3aa: CASSQELTRAGGIQYF

len: 16
abundance: -
v_gene: TRBV19
j_gene: TRBJ1-5
d_gene: TRBD1
CDR3nt: TGTGCCAGTAGTGAGAGACAGGGAAATAGCAATCAGCCCCAGCATTTT
CDR3aa: CASSERQGNSNQPQHF

len: 14
abundance: -
v_gene: TRBV19
j_gene: TRBJ1-1
d_gene: TRBD1
CDR3nt: TGTGCCAGTAGTGTACAGGGGCCGTACACTGAAGCTTTCTTT
CDR3aa: CASSVQGPYTEAFF

len: 17
abundance: -
v_gene: TRBV27
j_gene: TRBJ2-3
d_gene: TRBD2
CDR3nt: TGTGCCAGCAGTCGGCTAGCGGGATTTATATTCACAGATACGCAGTATTTT
CDR3aa: CASSRLAGFIFTDTQYF

len: 14
abundance: -
v_gene: TRBV30
j_gene: TRBJ2-3
d_gene: TRBD2
CDR3nt: TGTGCCTCAAGACTAGCGGGAGGGACAGATACGCAGTATTTT
CDR3aa: CASRLAGGTDTQYF

len: 12
abundance: -
v_gene: TRBV3-1/TRBV3-2
j_gene: TRBJ2-1
d_gene: -
CDR3nt: TGTGCCAGCAGCCAAGTATTCAATGAGCAGTTCTTC
CDR3aa: CASSQVFNEQFF

len: 14
abundance: -
v_gene: TRBV7-9
j_gene: TRBJ1-1
d_gene: TRBD1
CDR3nt: TGTGCCAGCAGGTCGACAGGGGGAGAAACTGAAGCTTTCTTT
CDR3aa: CASRSTGGETEAFF

len: 12
abundance: -
v_gene: TRBV18
j_gene: TRBJ2-2
d_gene: -
CDR3nt: TGTGCCAGCTCACCCTCTCGTGGGGAGCTGTTTTTT
CDR3aa: CASSPSRGELFF

len: 16
abundance: -
v_gene: TRBV2
j_gene: TRBJ2-2
d_gene: TRBD2
CDR3nt: TGTGCCAGCAGTGGGACTAGCGGGAGTTGGCCCGGGGAGCTGTTTTTT
CDR3aa: CASSGTSGSWPGELFF

len: 16
abundance: few
v_gene: TRBV4-3
j_gene: TRBJ2-6
d_gene: -
CDR3nt: TGCGCCAGCAGCCAAGTTGCGGTCTCTGGGGCCAACGTCCTGACTTTC
CDR3aa: CASSQVAVSGANVLTF

len: 15
abundance: -
v_gene: TRBV4-1
j_gene: TRBJ2-7
d_gene: TRBD2
CDR3nt: TGCGCCAGCAGCCCAGGCGGGAGAAGCCCCTACGAGCAGTACTTC
CDR3aa: CASSPGGRSPYEQYF

len: 14
abundance: -
v_gene: TRBV27
j_gene: TRBJ2-1
d_gene: TRBD2
CDR3nt: TGTGCCAGCACGGGGCGGGGGGCTTACAATGAGCAGTTCTTC
CDR3aa: CASTGRGAYNEQFF

len: 15
abundance: -
v_gene: TRBV11-2
j_gene: TRBJ2-7
d_gene: -
CDR3nt: TGTGCCAGCAGCCCTCCTAGCTTGGCCGCGCACGAGCAGTACTTC
CDR3aa: CASSPPSLAAHEQYF

len: 15
abundance: -
v_gene: TRBV19
j_gene: TRBJ1-5
d_gene: -
CDR3nt: TGTGCCAGTACCGAGAGGACTTCGGGCAATCAGCCCCAGCATTTT
CDR3aa: CASTERTSGNQPQHF

len: 14
abundance: -
v_gene: TRBV28
j_gene: TRBJ1-1
d_gene: TRBD1
CDR3nt: TGTGCCAGCAGACAACAGGGGGGGAACACTGAAGCTTTCTTT
CDR3aa: CASRQQGGNTEAFF

len: 12
abundance: -
v_gene: TRBV9
j_gene: TRBJ2-7
d_gene: -
CDR3nt: TGTGCCCGGCGTGAAGGCGGCTACGAGCAGTACTTC
CDR3aa: CARREGGYEQYF

len: 15
abundance: -
v_gene: TRBV3-1/TRBV3-2
j_gene: TRBJ1-3
d_gene: -
CDR3nt: TGTGCCAGCAGCCAAGTGGGGGGGGCTGGAAACACCATATATTTT
CDR3aa: CASSQVGGAGNTIYF

len: 15
abundance: -
v_gene: TRBV6-2/TRBV6-3
j_gene: TRBJ1-2
d_gene: TRBD1
CDR3nt: TGTGCCAGCAGTGGACCGGGACAGGGGGCCATTGGCTACACCTTC
CDR3aa: CASSGPGQGAIGYTF

len: 14
abundance: -
v_gene: TRBV19
j_gene: TRBJ2-2
d_gene: -
CDR3nt: TGTGCCAGTAGTATTACGGGGTTCACCGGGGAGCTGTTTTTT
CDR3aa: CASSITGFTGELFF

len: 14
abundance: -
v_gene: TRBV5-4
j_gene: TRBJ1-2
d_gene: TRBD1
CDR3nt: TGTGCCAGCAGCTTGACCGGGACAGGATATGGCTACACCTTC
CDR3aa: CASSLTGTGYGYTF

len: 15
abundance: few
v_gene: TRBV15
j_gene: TRBJ2-5
d_gene: -
CDR3nt: TGTGCCACCAGCAGAGATCTGACGGGCCAAGAGACCCAGTACTTC
CDR3aa: CATSRDLTGQETQYF

len: 15
abundance: -
v_gene: TRBV6-2/TRBV6-3
j_gene: TRBJ1-2
d_gene: TRBD1
CDR3nt: TGTGCCAGCAGTTACCCTCCGGACAGGGTGAAGGGCTACACCTTC
CDR3aa: CASSYPPDRVKGYTF

len: 13
abundance: -
v_gene: TRBV18
j_gene: TRBJ2-5
d_gene: -
CDR3nt: TGTGCCAGCTCAATCCTAGAATCCGAGACCCAGTACTTC
CDR3aa: CASSILESETQYF

len: 13
abundance: -
v_gene: TRBV5-1
j_gene: TRBJ2-7
d_gene: -
CDR3nt: TGCGCCAGCAGCTTAGACAGGACCTACGAGCAGTACTTC
CDR3aa: CASSLDRTYEQYF

len: 12
abundance: -
v_gene: TRBV6-5
j_gene: TRBJ2-1
d_gene: -
CDR3nt: TGTGCCAGCCGCGGAGGGCAGGGACGTCAGTTCTTC
CDR3aa: CASRGGQGRQFF

len: 16
abundance: -
v_gene: TRBV4-1
j_gene: TRBJ1-2
d_gene: -
CDR3nt: TGCGCCAGCAGCCAAGTGGGGGGATCGGTCGGGGATGGCTACACCTTC
CDR3aa: CASSQVGGSVGDGYTF

len: 16
abundance: -
v_gene: TRBV18
j_gene: TRBJ2-4
d_gene: TRBD2
CDR3nt: TGTGCCAGCTCACAACCACTAGCGGGAACGAAAAACATTCAGTACTTC
CDR3aa: CASSQPLAGTKNIQYF

len: 13
abundance: -
v_gene: TRBV12-3/TRBV12-4
j_gene: TRBJ1-2
d_gene: TRBD1
CDR3nt: TGTGCCAGCAGTCGAGACAGGGAGTATGGCTACACCTTC
CDR3aa: CASSRDREYGYTF

len: 16
abundance: few
v_gene: TRBV30
j_gene: TRBJ2-1
d_gene: TRBD2
CDR3nt: TGTGCCTGTTACAGGGCAAGTCTAGCGGGAAACAATGAGCAGTTCTTC
CDR3aa: CACYRASLAGNNEQFF

len: 17
abundance: -
v_gene: TRBV5-6
j_gene: TRBJ2-1
d_gene: TRBD2
CDR3nt: TGTGCCAGCAGCTTGGCACGGGGGAGGGGATTTAGGAATGAGCAGTTCTTC
CDR3aa: CASSLARGRGFRNEQFF

len: 14
abundance: few
v_gene: TRBV7-6
j_gene: TRBJ2-7
d_gene: TRBD1
CDR3nt: TGTGCCAGCAGCTTCTTTGACAGGGGGCCCGAGCAGTACTTC
CDR3aa: CASSFFDRGPEQYF

len: 15
abundance: -
v_gene: TRBV13
j_gene: TRBJ2-3
d_gene: TRBD2
CDR3nt: TGTGCCAGCAGCCCGCGTAGGCGGGAGGCAGATACGCAGTATTTT
CDR3aa: CASSPRRREADTQYF

len: 13
abundance: -
v_gene: TRBV30
j_gene: TRBJ2-7
d_gene: TRBD1
CDR3nt: TGTGCCTGGGACAGGGGTGGTGGCTACGAGCAGTACTTC
CDR3aa: CAWDRGGGYEQYF

len: 14
abundance: -
v_gene: TRBV24-1
j_gene: TRBJ2-5
d_gene: -
CDR3nt: TGTGCCACCAGTGATTTGACAGCTCAAGAGACCCAGTACTTC
CDR3aa: CATSDLTAQETQYF

len: 17
abundance: -
v_gene: TRBV5-4
j_gene: TRBJ2-2
d_gene: TRBD2
CDR3nt: TGTGCCAGCAGCTTTGGGGTAGCGGGAGTCCGGACCGGGGAGCTGTTTTTT
CDR3aa: CASSFGVAGVRTGELFF

len: 14
abundance: -
v_gene: TRBV7-9
j_gene: TRBJ1-2
d_gene: -
CDR3nt: TGTGCCAGCAGCTTTGTTTGGGGGGACTATGGCTACACCTTC
CDR3aa: CASSFVWGDYGYTF

len: 14
abundance: -
v_gene: TRBV11-2
j_gene: TRBJ2-7
d_gene: TRBD2
CDR3nt: TGTGCCAGCAGCTTAGAAACGCGGGGGGGTGAGCAGTACTTC
CDR3aa: CASSLETRGGEQYF

len: 14
abundance: -
v_gene: TRBV6-5
j_gene: TRBJ1-1
d_gene: TRBD1
CDR3nt: TGTGCCAGCAGGAGTGGGACAGTGAACACTGAAGCTTTCTTT
CDR3aa: CASRSGTVNTEAFF

len: 15
abundance: -
v_gene: TRBV13
j_gene: TRBJ2-3
d_gene: -
CDR3nt: TGTGCCAGCAGCTTAAATTTTCAGTCCACAGATACGCAGTATTTT
CDR3aa: CASSLNFQSTDTQYF